This entry lists 24 T cell receptor beta chains sequenced from one sample in a study of tumor and adjacent non-tumor tissue in lung cancer. A modified ARM-PCR protocol with three rounds of nested PCR amplified TCRbeta. TCRdb recomputed calls from the multiplex PCR reads with MiXCR, one row per CDR3 protein. Of about 93,000 distinct CDR3 sequences in the sample, about 67% were seen once. No cell sorting was done before RNA was extracted from the tissue. The sample was lung tumor tissue. All receptors come from a man between 60 and 75 years old with non-small cell lung cancer.

V is TRBV6-2 or TRBV6-3 and J is TRBJ1-1; 7 nucleotides match TRBD1. The CDR3 runs to 15 residues. Germline V gene data show CDR1 as MNHEY and CDR2 as SVGEGT. V was clipped by 2 bases and J by 7 bases; unmatched bases: 10. CDR3 nucleotides: TGTGCCAGCAGTTACGCGGCAGGGGGTTCGGATGAAGCTTTCTTT. Protein: CASSYAAGGSDEAFF.

The V and J genes are TRBV11-3 and TRBJ2-1; TRBD1 or TRBD2 may be the D gene (5 bases each). In germline, CDR1 is SGHNT, CDR2 YENEEA. The CDR3 is made up of 16 amino acids. The CDR3 DNA is TGTGTCGACAGCCCCGCCCGGGGAAGCTCATACAATGAGCAGTTCTTC. Translated: CVDSPARGSSYNEQFF. The whole variable domain, filled in from reference TRBV11-3 and TRBJ2-1, reads EAGVVQSPRYKIIEKKQPVAFWCNPISGHNTLYWYLQNLGQGPELLIRYENEEAVDDSQLPKDRFSAERLKGVDSTLKIQPAELGDSAVYLCVDSPARGSSYNEQFFGPGTRLTVL.

The V call is TRBV12-5, the J call TRBJ2-5; TRBD2 matches 8 bases. V lost 0 bases and J lost 2; bases outside the gene matches: 5. CDR3 size: 16 residues. Germline V gives CDR1 LGHNT, CDR2 FRNRAP. The CDR3 DNA is TGTGCTAGTGGTTTGGTACGGTCGGGAGGGCAAGAGACCCAGTACTTC. It codes for CASGLVRSGGQETQYF.

Turning to this clonotype: Germline is not matched at one junction end, which may reflect a read error. V gene TRBV4-3 combines with J gene TRBJ1-5, with D perhaps TRBD1 (5 bases). Germline V gives CDR1 LGHNA, CDR2 YSLEER. This CDR3 has 16 residues. Here the CDR3 DNA reads TGCGCCAGTAGCCTAGATTGGGGGGGGTGGGTGAAACCCCAGCATTTT. It is translated as CASSLDWGGWVKPQHF.

Concerning this clonotype: This may come from a read error, since a much larger clone is one base off. This CDR3 reads CASSLGETGQETQYF. The CDR3 DNA reads TGTGCCAGCAGCTTGGGGGAGACAGGGCAGGAGACCCAGTACTTC. The chain couples TRBV5-6 to TRBJ2-5, with TRBD1 matching 7 bases. Looked up from germline, CDR1 is SGHDT and CDR2 is YYEEEE. The V and J ends lost 0 bases and 5 bases, in that order; junction bases with no gene match: 7. This CDR3 has 15 amino acids. Complete variable domain (other parts from reference TRBV5-6 and TRBJ2-5): DAGVTQSPTHLIKTRGQQVTLRCSPKSGHDTVSWYQQALGQGPQFIFQYYEEEERQRGNFPDRFSGHQFPNYSSELNVNALLLGDSALYLCASSLGETGQETQYFGPGTRLLVL.

Ten or more counts support this clonotype. This chain uses TRBV30 with TRBJ1-2; 8 bases line up with TRBD1. After removal of 1 base from V and 6 bases from J, the junction contained 4 bases not matched to a gene. Germline lookup yields CDR1 GTSNPN and CDR2 SVGIG (reference sequence). CDR3 length: 13 amino acids. The CDR3 nucleotides read TGTGCCTGGAGTGGACAGGGGATGCATGGCTACACCTTC. It yields the protein CAWSGQGMHGYTF.

CDR3 sequence (DNA): TGCAGCCTCAACCCTCCTACAGGAGAGCAGTACTTC. Amino acids: CSLNPPTGEQYF. The J gene is TRBJ2-7, the V gene TRBV29-1, with D perhaps TRBD1 (5 bases). In germline, CDR1 is SQVTM, CDR2 ANQGSEA. The CDR3 runs to 12 residues. V was shortened by 8 bases and J by 7 bases, with 18 bases between the two germline ends.

CDR3 coding DNA: TGCAGCGTTGAGACTCCTAACGGGCGGACCAATGAGCAGTTCTTC. This gives the protein CSVETPNGRTNEQFF. V is TRBV29-1 and J is TRBJ2-1; D unresolved. V lost 3 bases to trimming and J lost 6 bases, with 18 bases between them. This CDR3 spans 15 amino acids. CDR1 is SQVTM, CDR2 ANQGSEA, per germline.

This clonotype was seen repeatedly, ten times or more. A much more abundant neighbour one base away suggests this may be a read error. The chain has TRBV11-1 and TRBJ2-1, with TRBD2 identical over 16 bases. Germline V lookup: CDR1 SGHAT, CDR2 FQDESV (reference sequence). V trimming: 3 bases; J trimming: 6 bases; junction bases outside the gene matches: 17. This CDR3 has 21 amino acids. The CDR3 protein is CASSFPPSGTSGGALVNEQFF. CDR3 DNA: TGTGCCAGCAGCTTCCCCCCCTCCGGGACTAGCGGGGGGGCCCTTGTCAATGAGCAGTTCTTC.

This rearrangement joins TRBV28 to TRBJ1-6, with D perhaps TRBD1 (5 bases). The germline V and J ends were trimmed by 4 bases and 10 bases, with 20 bases remaining between them. Germline V gene lookup returns CDR1 MDHEN and CDR2 SYDVKM. This CDR3 is built from 16 residues. CDR3 DNA sequence: TGTGCCAGCAGTTGGGGGTTAGACCCTGCTTTGTCACCCCTCCACTTT. This encodes CASSWGLDPALSPLHF.

A few counts support this clonotype. A much more abundant neighbour one base away suggests this may be a read error. The CDR3 reads CASNGIGYEQYF. Written as DNA, the CDR3 is TGTGCCAGCAACGGGATAGGCTACGAGCAGTACTTC. The chain has TRBV6-1 and TRBJ2-7, with D maybe TRBD2 (5 bases). Between the trimmed V and J ends, which lost 7 bases and 3 bases, there was a span of 10 bases. Germline lookup yields CDR1 MNHNS and CDR2 SASEGT. CDR3 length equals 12 residues.

This clonotype was picked up many times. The chain combines TRBV5-5 with TRBJ1-1; no clear D gene. The germline V gene has CDR1 SGHKS and CDR2 YYEKEE (reference sequence). V lost 4 bases to trimming and J lost 3 bases, with 19 bases between them. This CDR3 region has 16 residues. CDR3 residues: CASSPFGVGIDTEAFF. The CDR3 DNA follows: TGTGCCAGCAGCCCTTTTGGGGTGGGGATCGACACTGAAGCTTTCTTT.

Of note for this clonotype: The conserved phenylalanine or tryptophan is not found at the CDR3 terminus, so this likely reflects a read error. The DNA is omitted, as the CDR3 cannot be located on it reliably, and the CDR3 follows TCRdb's listing. J is TRBJ2-3 and V is TRBV29-1; the D call of TRBD1 is as the table states it, not checked on the DNA. CDR1 SQVTM and CDR2 ANQGSEA come from the germline V gene. The CDR3 numbers 12 amino acids, ends counted. The CDR3 sequence: CSVPRGADTKYL.

CDR3 amino acids: CSAHGPQGNTQYF. CDR3 bases: TGCAGTGCTCATGGGCCACAAGGGAATACGCAGTATTTT. The rearrangement uses TRBV20-1 and TRBJ2-3; D is unresolved. Germline CDR1 DFQATT, CDR2 SNEGSKA (reference sequence). V was cut by 5 bases and J by 7 bases, with 16 bases left in between. The CDR3 length is 13 residues.

Comments on this clonotype: One end of the junction does not line up with germline, which may come from a read error. CDR3 loop: CASRAGLMNQSQHF. The CDR3 nucleotides read TGTGCCAGCCGCGCAGGACTGATGAATCAGTCCCAGCATTTT. This chain uses TRBV5-5 with TRBJ1-5; unclear D gene. Looked up from germline, CDR1 is SGHKS and CDR2 is YYEKEE (reference sequence). This CDR3 is built from 14 residues.

A note on this clonotype: The germline gene is not matched at one end of the junction; a read error may be the cause. The rearrangement links TRBV6-5 to TRBJ1-2, with D possibly being TRBD1 (5 bases). The CDR3 is 14 residues long. Germline lookup yields CDR1 MNHEY and CDR2 SVGAGI. The CDR3 DNA follows: TGTGCCAGTAGTTCGACAGCTACTAACCATGGCTACACCTTC. The encoded protein is CASSSTATNHGYTF.

A remark on this clonotype: Because the CDR3 is missing its conserved closing phenylalanine or tryptophan, this is likely a read error. The limits of the CDR3 on the DNA are not certain, so only TCRdb's listed CDR3 is given. The rearrangement uses TRBV4-1 and TRBJ2-2; the table's D call of TRBD2 was not tested on the DNA. Germline V gene lookup returns CDR1 MGHRA and CDR2 YSYEKL. The length of the CDR3 is 16 amino acids, counting both ends. CDR3 amino acids: CASSQVSGGANGELFL.

The chain carries TRBV6-2 or TRBV6-3 and TRBJ2-4, with D uncertain. Germline V gene lookup returns CDR1 MNHEY and CDR2 SVGEGT. V lost 0 bases to trimming and J lost 8 bases, with 20 bases between them. This CDR3 has 17 amino acids. The DNA of the CDR3 is TGTGCCAGCAGTTACTCGATAGGTGGGCGGCCTCTTGACATTCAGTACTTC. Encoded protein: CASSYSIGGRPLDIQYF.

Concerning this clonotype: The final CDR3 position lacks the conserved phenylalanine or tryptophan, pointing to a likely read error. The CDR3 reads CASNLRGGSNYGYTL. The CDR3 DNA reads TGTGCCAGCAATTTAAGGGGGGGCTCTAACTATGGATACACCCTC. The genes are TRBV6-1 and TRBJ1-2, with a tentative D call TRBD1 (6 bases). Germline CDR1 is MNHNS and CDR2 is SASEGT. The CDR3 is made up of 15 amino acids.

With respect to this clonotype: The junction departs from germline at one end; a sequencing error may be responsible. The chain links TRBV12-3 or TRBV12-4 to TRBJ1-3; the D is unclear. The CDR3 runs 13 residues. CDR3 nucleotides: TGTACCAGCAGTGTGTACTCTGGAAACACCATGTATTTT. Translation gives CTSSVYSGNTMYF.

This clonotype was counted a single time. CDR3 in DNA: TGTGCCAGCAGCTTAGAAACAGGGGGCGTCAAAAACATTCAGTACTTC. This translates into CASSLETGGVKNIQYF. This chain uses TRBV7-2 with TRBJ2-4, with 9 bases aligning to TRBD1. V was clipped by 1 base and J by 3 bases; unmatched bases: 4. The CDR3 has 16 amino acids. Per germline, CDR1 SGHTA and CDR2 FQGNSA.

This sequence joins TRBV6-6 and TRBJ2-7; D is unclear. This CDR3 comprises 13 residues. The ends were cut back, 2 bases at V and 13 bases at J, with 18 bases in the middle. Germline CDR1 reads MNHNY; CDR2 reads SVGAGI (reference sequence). CDR3 sequence: CASSYLRVYEHYF. The CDR3 nucleotides read TGTGCCAGCAGTTACCTTAGGGTCTACGAACATTACTTC.

This clonotype was detected many times. This chain connects TRBV4-1 to TRBJ2-1, with D perhaps TRBD2 (6 bases). The CDR3 is 15 amino acids. Between the trimmed V and J ends, which lost 0 bases and 2 bases, there was a span of 8 bases. The V gene's germline CDR1 is MGHRA and CDR2 YSYEKL. CDR3 nucleotide sequence: TGCGCCAGCAGCCAAGAACTAGCAGCCTACAATGAGCAGTTCTTC. This encodes CASSQELAAYNEQFF.

The V gene is TRBV6-2 or TRBV6-3, the J gene TRBJ1-5; TRBD1 matches 8 bases. J lost 3 bases, V lost 5 bases, and 12 bases had no gene match. The V gene's germline CDR1 is MNHEY and CDR2 SVGEGT. This CDR3 has 17 amino acids. As DNA, the CDR3 is TGTGCCAGCAGTCCGAGACAGGGGCCGCGGAACAATCAGCCCCAGCATTTT. It translates to CASSPRQGPRNNQPQHF.